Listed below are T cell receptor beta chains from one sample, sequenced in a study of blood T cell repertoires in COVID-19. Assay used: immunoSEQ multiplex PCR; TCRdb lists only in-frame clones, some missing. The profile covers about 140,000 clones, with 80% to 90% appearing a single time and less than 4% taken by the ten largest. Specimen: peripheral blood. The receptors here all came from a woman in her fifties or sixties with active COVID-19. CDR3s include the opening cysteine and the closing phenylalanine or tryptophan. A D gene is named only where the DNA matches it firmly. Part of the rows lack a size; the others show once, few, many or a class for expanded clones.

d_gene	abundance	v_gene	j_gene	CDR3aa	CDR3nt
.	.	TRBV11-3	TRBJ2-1	CASSSYYSGGQDEQFF	TGTGCCAGCAGCTCGTACTACTCTGGGGGCCAAGATGAGCAGTTCTTC
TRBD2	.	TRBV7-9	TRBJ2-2	CAIRAGLAGAGELFF	TGTGCCATCCGGGCGGGACTAGCGGGTGCCGGGGAGCTGTTTTTT
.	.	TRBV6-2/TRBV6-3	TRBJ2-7	CASSLTNNPYEQYF	TGTGCCAGCAGTCTAACCAATAACCCCTACGAGCAGTACTTC
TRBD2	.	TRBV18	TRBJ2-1	CASSPGLAGGLQQFF	TGTGCCAGCTCACCCGGCCTAGCGGGAGGTCTACAGCAGTTCTTC
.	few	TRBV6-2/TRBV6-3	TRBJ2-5	CASSLVGAIQETQYF	TGTGCCAGCAGCCTAGTGGGGGCAATCCAAGAGACCCAGTACTTC
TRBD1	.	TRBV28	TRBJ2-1	CASLRQGTRHNEQFF	TGTGCCAGCTTAAGACAGGGCACAAGGCACAATGAGCAGTTCTTC
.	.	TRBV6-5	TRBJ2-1	CAVDRPNNEQFF	TGTGCCGTGGACAGACCTAATAATGAGCAGTTCTTC
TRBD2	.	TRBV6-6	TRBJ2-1	CASGMRTSSYNEQFF	TGTGCCAGCGGCATGCGGACTAGCTCCTACAATGAGCAGTTCTTC
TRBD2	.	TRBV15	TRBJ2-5	CATSRDRGGIETQYF	TGTGCCACCAGCAGAGATCGGGGGGGGATCGAGACCCAGTACTTC
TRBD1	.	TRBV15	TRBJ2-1	CATSPGDRGYTNEQFF	TGTGCCACCAGCCCCGGGGACAGGGGTTATACGAATGAGCAGTTCTTC
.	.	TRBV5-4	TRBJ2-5	CASSPRSEETQYF	TGTGCCAGCAGCCCTAGGTCCGAAGAGACCCAGTACTTC
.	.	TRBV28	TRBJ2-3	CASSLRPRADTQYF	TGTGCCAGCAGTTTACGACCCCGGGCAGATACGCAGTATTTT
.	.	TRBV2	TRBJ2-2	CASVMGTPTGELFF	TGTGCCAGCGTCATGGGGACTCCTACCGGGGAGCTGTTTTTT
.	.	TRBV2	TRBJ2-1	CATNPGLPSYNEQFF	TGTGCCACCAATCCGGGACTCCCCTCCTACAATGAGCAGTTCTTC
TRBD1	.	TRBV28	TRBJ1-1	CASSFLARGPTEAFF	TGTGCCAGCAGTTTTCTGGCCAGGGGGCCCACTGAAGCTTTCTTT
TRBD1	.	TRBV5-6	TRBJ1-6	CASSSPTGVNSPLHF	TGTGCCAGCAGCTCACCTACAGGGGTCAATTCACCCCTCCACTTT
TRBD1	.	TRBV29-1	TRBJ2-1	CSVEELLQEILQGVGEQFF	TGCAGCGTTGAGGAGTTGTTACAGGAGATTCTCCAGGGGGTCGGGGAGCAGTTCTTC
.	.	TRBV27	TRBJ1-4	CASSFINEKLFF	TGTGCCAGCAGTTTTATTAATGAAAAACTGTTTTTT
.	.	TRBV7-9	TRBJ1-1	CASSKGNQGPEAFF	TGTGCCAGCAGTAAGGGAAATCAGGGGCCTGAAGCTTTCTTT
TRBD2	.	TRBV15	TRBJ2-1	CATSHGGSSYNEQFF	TGTGCCACCAGCCACGGGGGGAGCTCCTACAATGAGCAGTTCTTC
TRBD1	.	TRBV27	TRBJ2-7	CASRDRGGLGEQYF	TGTGCCAGTCGGGACAGGGGGGGTCTCGGGGAGCAGTACTTC
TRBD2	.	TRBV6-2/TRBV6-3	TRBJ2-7	CASSYSSGPGGPYEQYF	TGTGCCAGCAGTTACTCGAGCGGCCCGGGAGGGCCTTACGAGCAGTACTTC
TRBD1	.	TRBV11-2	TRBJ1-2	CASSLEGTGMHGYTF	TGTGCCAGCAGCTTAGAGGGGACAGGGATGCATGGCTACACCTTC
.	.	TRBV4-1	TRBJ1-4	CASSQVLLATNEKLFF	TGCGCCAGCAGCCAAGTTCTTCTCGCAACTAATGAAAAACTGTTTTTT
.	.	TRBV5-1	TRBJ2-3	CASSLGRTDTQYF	TGCGCCAGCAGCTTGGGGCGCACAGATACGCAGTATTTT
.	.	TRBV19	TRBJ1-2	CASSIYLYGYTF	TGTGCCAGTAGTATCTACCTCTATGGCTACACCTTC
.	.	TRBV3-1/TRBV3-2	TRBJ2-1	CASSPGTYNEQFF	TGTGCCAGCAGCCCAGGGACCTACAATGAGCAGTTCTTC
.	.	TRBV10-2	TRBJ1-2	CATLGGFGYTF	TGCGCAACCTTGGGAGGGTTTGGCTACACCTTC
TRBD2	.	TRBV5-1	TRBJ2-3	CASSFGLAGVGGTDTQYF	TGCGCCAGCAGCTTCGGCCTAGCGGGAGTAGGGGGCACAGATACGCAGTATTTT
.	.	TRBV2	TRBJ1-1	CASSVPGVTEAFF	TGTGCCAGCAGTGTTCCGGGAGTGACTGAAGCTTTCTTT
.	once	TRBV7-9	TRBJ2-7	CASSFLRGSPYAEQYF	TGTGCCAGCAGCTTCCTGAGGGGGTCCCCTTACGCCGAGCAGTACTTC
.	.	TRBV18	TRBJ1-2	CASSPGVGYTF	TGTGCCAGCTCACCCGGGGTCGGCTACACCTTC
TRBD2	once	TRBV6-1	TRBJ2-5	CASSEFAGGHQETQYF	TGTGCCAGCAGTGAATTTGCGGGAGGGCATCAAGAGACCCAGTACTTC
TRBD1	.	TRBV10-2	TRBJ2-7	CASNPGQGVYEQYF	TGCGCCAGCAATCCGGGACAGGGAGTCTACGAGCAGTACTTC
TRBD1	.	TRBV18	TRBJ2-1	CASAGTGGYNEQFF	TGTGCCAGCGCCGGGACAGGGGGATACAATGAGCAGTTCTTC
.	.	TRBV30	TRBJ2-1	CALGRRGEQFF	TGTGCCTTAGGGAGACGTGGTGAGCAGTTCTTC
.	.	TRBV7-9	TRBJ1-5	CASSLGQVTFNQPQHF	TGTGCCAGCAGCTTAGGACAGGTTACCTTCAATCAGCCCCAGCATTTT
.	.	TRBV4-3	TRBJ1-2	CASSPHGAGEYGYTF	TGCGCCAGCAGCCCCCACGGAGCCGGGGAGTATGGCTACACCTTC
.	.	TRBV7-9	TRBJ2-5	CASSLGGQAKETQYF	TGTGCCAGCAGCTTAGGTGGTCAGGCGAAAGAGACCCAGTACTTC
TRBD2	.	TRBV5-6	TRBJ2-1	CASSLGLAANNEQFF	TGTGCCAGCAGCTTGGGACTAGCGGCTAACAATGAGCAGTTCTTC
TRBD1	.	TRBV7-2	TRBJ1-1	CASSFNRGGEAFF	TGTGCCAGCAGCTTCAACAGGGGCGGGGAAGCTTTCTTT
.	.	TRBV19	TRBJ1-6	CASSMVRADSPLHF	TGTGCCAGTTCTATGGTGAGGGCGGATTCACCCCTCCACTTT
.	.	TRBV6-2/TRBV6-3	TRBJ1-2	CASSPGQGGNYGYTF	TGTGCCAGCAGTCCCGGCCAGGGTGGAAACTATGGCTACACCTTC
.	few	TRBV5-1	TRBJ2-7	CASSLGGRTEEQYF	TGCGCCAGCAGCTTGGGTGGCAGGACAGAGGAGCAGTACTTC
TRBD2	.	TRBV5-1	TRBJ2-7	CASSLVAGGYEQYF	TGCGCCAGCAGCTTAGTAGCGGGAGGGTACGAGCAGTACTTC
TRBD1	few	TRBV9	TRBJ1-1	CASSVLTGTGDMNTEAFF	TGTGCCAGCAGCGTCTTGACCGGGACAGGAGACATGAACACTGAAGCTTTCTTT
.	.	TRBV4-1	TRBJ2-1	CASSLHLSGANNEQFF	TGCGCCAGCAGCCTTCACCTAAGCGGAGCTAACAATGAGCAGTTCTTC
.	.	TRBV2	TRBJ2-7	CASSTGSSYEQYF	TGTGCCAGCAGTACGGGGAGCTCCTACGAGCAGTACTTC
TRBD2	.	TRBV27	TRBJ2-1	CASSLSSGRWHEQFF	TGTGCCAGCAGTTTGTCTAGCGGGAGGTGGCATGAGCAGTTCTTC
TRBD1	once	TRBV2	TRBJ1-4	CASKTGTGNEKLFF	TGTGCCAGCAAGACCGGGACAGGAAATGAAAAACTGTTTTTT